This T cell receptor (beta chain) was observed in a study of OX40 agonist ivuxolimab in advanced cancers. Study summary: Patients undergoing dose escalation presented with hepatocellular carcinoma, melanoma, renal cell or head and neck cancer. Whole-study findings and limits: Expanded peripheral T-cell antigen specificity went undetermined.

As regards this clone: The antigen is undetermined.

Trimming shortened V by 2 bases and J by 10 bases, and 14 bases separated the two germline ends. Germline CDR1 and CDR2: MGHRA and YSYEKL. The CDR3 sequence is 14 residues long. Using immunoSEQ multiplex PCR, the repertoire was profiled, and TCRdb retains in-frame clones only, with some absent. The sample carries around 100,000 clones, around 87% recorded once. The specimen was CD4+ or CD8+ T cells sorted from blood, collected in a trial of the OX40 agonist ivuxolimab. The sequence was obtained from an adult with an advanced solid tumor such as melanoma, head and neck, liver or kidney cancer. The gene calls are TRBV4-1 and TRBJ2-2; D uncertain. CDR3 coding DNA: TGCGCCAGCAGCCAAAGGGCCAGTTTGGTGGAGCTGTTTTTT. The encoded protein is CASSQRASLVELFF.